This TCR beta chain emerged from a study of blood T cell repertoires in COVID-19. Study background: Samples of COVID-19 (acute and convalescent) were obtained from the United States, Italy and Spain. In each case, the material was cDNA or gDNA derived from T cells, B-cell-depleted T cells, or PBMCs.

The length of the CDR3 is 14 residues. V lost 3 bases to trimming and J lost 8 bases; unmatched junction nucleotides: 5. Germline CDR1 reads LNHDA; CDR2 reads SQIVND (reference sequence). Per the original methods: Amplification from reference gene primers served as the basis for estimated nucleated cell counts. Profiled with immunoSEQ multiplex PCR; TCRdb holds only in-frame clones, not every one. The DNA was the basis for D and trimming; V, J and clone size are from that table. The table records about 240,000 clones, about 85% of them present only once. The receptor was derived from a man younger than 45 who had recovered from COVID-19. Sequenced material: peripheral blood. The V call is TRBV19, the J call TRBJ2-1, with 9 positions matching TRBD1. CDR3 sequence reads: CASSIRTGADEQFF. The CDR3 nucleotides are TGTGCCAGTAGTATCAGGACAGGGGCGGATGAGCAGTTCTTC.